This T cell receptor beta chain was sequenced during a study of T cells in Graves' hyperthyroidism and ophthalmopathy. In the study overall: Pretreatment peripheral blood was obtained at initial diagnosis.

This clonotype has more than one count but fewer than ten. Its matching antigen is unknown. A much larger clone differs by one base, so this may be a read error. Not enrolled were patients with uncontrolled infection, other autoimmune disease, pregnancy or lactation. In germline, CDR1 is KGHDR, CDR2 SFDVKD. The CDR3 has 16 amino acids. General study points: Onset of ophthalmopathy came a median roughly 6 months after the model predicted it.

Regions amplified from RNA transcripts were the TCR beta CDR3 regions. First-round RT-PCR of the TCR CDR3 relied on the HTBI primer set. TCRdb independently ran MiXCR on the multiplex PCR reads; one entry per CDR3 protein. The sample has fewer than 350,000 distinct CDR3 sequences, 13% to 15% seen once. The chain carries TRBV24-1 and TRBJ2-2; D is possibly TRBD2 (5 bases). The sequencing input was blood. The clonotype was recovered from a woman between 45 and 65 years old with Graves' hyperthyroidism that later progressed to Graves' ophthalmopathy. CDR3 DNA: TGTGCCACCAGTGACCACGGTAGAAAGAACACCGGGGAGCCGTTTTTT. The encoded protein is CATSDHGRKNTGEPFF.